Included here is one TCR beta chain sequence, with context. What it binds is not known. The sample comes from a study of cytomegalovirus exposure and HLA in healthy donors. Turning to the study itself: One earlier analysis, a look at roughly 180 million T cells, found 117 million unique TCR beta sequences. Findings and caveats of the study: It was reported in a later analysis that an Asian-associated ancestry cluster showed fewer N-insertions than the 666-donor mean. Sequencing had likely introduced a cluster of highly shared sequence variants as an artifact. CMV serostatus was the only recorded immune exposure for donors.

The CDR3 has 14 residues. Looked up from germline, CDR1 is SGDLS and CDR2 is YYNGEE. V was cut by 0 bases and J by 5 bases, with 9 bases left in between. A multiplex PCR was run with 60 Vbeta primers and 13 Jbeta primers. Repertoires were generated with immunoSEQ multiplex PCR, while TCRdb's copy carries only in-frame clones and drops some. Here the sample spans about 150,000 clones, 65% to 70% being singletons. This rearrangement joins TRBV9 to TRBJ1-5, with D possibly being TRBD1 (5 bases). Sequencing used PBMCs. The receptor was isolated from a human donor in good health. CDR3 DNA: TGTGCCAGCAGCGTAGGAGACAGCCATCAGCCCCAGCATTTT. The encoded protein is CASSVGDSHQPQHF.